This T cell receptor beta chain is drawn from a study of Ad26.COV2.S vaccination and SARS-CoV-2 variants. Overall study context: Ad26.COV2.S shots went into the muscle once or twice, 56 days apart. General study results and limits: The analyses of TCR breadth and depth may have understated the size of total T cell responses.

Treatment given: around 19 received Ad26.COV2.S at low or high dose, single or two shots; 5 received placebo; per-sample allocation not given. At day 63 after the first vaccine or placebo injection, samples were drawn. An Ad26 vector expressing Wuhan-strain SARS-CoV-2 spike constituted the vaccine. Generated by immunoSEQ multiplex PCR, the TCRdb table keeps only in-frame clones and is missing some. The profile shows about 350,000 clones, about 88% of them singletons. For this clone: Its antigen is undetermined.

This CDR3 is 16 amino acids long. The germline gives CDR1 SEHNR, CDR2 FQNEAQ (reference sequence). V lost 1 base to trimming and J lost 2 bases, with 9 bases between them. The origin of this receptor is a person aged 18-65 years who received the Ad26.COV2.S COVID-19 vaccine or a placebo. The input for sequencing was peripheral blood, taken in a trial of Ad26.COV2.S vaccine versus placebo. The chain recombines TRBV7-9 with TRBJ1-6; tentative D call: TRBD1 (5 bases). The CDR3 nucleotides read TGTGCCAGCAGCTTAGGCCGAGGGGCCTATAATTCACCCCTCCACTTT. Protein product: CASSLGRGAYNSPLHF. Variable domain in full (rest from reference TRBV7-9 and TRBJ1-6): DTGVSQNPRHKITKRGQNVTFRCDPISEHNRLYWYRQTLGQGPEFLTYFQNEAQLEKSRLLSDRFSAERPKGSFSTLEIQRTEQGDSAMYLCASSLGRGAYNSPLHFGNGTRLTVT.